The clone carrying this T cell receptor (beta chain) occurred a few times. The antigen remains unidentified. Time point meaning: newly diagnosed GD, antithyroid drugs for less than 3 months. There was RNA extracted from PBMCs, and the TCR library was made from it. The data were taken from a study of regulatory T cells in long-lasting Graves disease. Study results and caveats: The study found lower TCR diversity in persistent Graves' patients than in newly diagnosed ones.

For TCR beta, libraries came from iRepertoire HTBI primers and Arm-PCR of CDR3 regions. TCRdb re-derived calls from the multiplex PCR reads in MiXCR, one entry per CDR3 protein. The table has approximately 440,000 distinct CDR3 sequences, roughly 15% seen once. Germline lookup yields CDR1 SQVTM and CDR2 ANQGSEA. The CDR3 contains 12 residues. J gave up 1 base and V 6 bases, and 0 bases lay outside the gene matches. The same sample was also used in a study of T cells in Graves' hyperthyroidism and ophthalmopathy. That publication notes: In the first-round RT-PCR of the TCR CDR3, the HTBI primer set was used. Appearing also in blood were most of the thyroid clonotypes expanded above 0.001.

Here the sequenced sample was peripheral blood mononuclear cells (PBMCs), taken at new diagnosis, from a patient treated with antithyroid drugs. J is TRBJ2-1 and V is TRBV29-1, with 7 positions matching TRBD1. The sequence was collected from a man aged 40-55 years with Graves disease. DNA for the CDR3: TGCAGCGTGACAGGGTCCTACAATGAGCAGTTCTTC. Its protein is CSVTGSYNEQFF.